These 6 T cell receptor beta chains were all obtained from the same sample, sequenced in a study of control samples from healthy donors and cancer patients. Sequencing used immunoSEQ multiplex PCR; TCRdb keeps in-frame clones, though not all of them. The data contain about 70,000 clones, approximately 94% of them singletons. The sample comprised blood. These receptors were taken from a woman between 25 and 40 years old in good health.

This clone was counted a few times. CDR3 nucleotide sequence: TGTGCCAGCAGCGTAAAAGGAGAGAGGAGCTCCTACGAGCAGTACGTC. Its translation is CASSVKGERSSYEQYV. V is TRBV9 and J is TRBJ2-7; no reliable D call. The CDR3 has 16 residues. Trimming took 1 base from V and 0 from J, leaving 14 bases between them. The germline CDR1 and CDR2 sequences are SGDLS and YYNGEE.

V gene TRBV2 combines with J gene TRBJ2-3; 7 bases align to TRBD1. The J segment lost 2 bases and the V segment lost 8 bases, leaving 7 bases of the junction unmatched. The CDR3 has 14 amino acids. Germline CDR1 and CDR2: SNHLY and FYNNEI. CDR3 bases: TGTGCCAGCGGACGACAGGGAAACACAGATACGCAGTATTTT. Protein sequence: CASGRQGNTDTQYF.

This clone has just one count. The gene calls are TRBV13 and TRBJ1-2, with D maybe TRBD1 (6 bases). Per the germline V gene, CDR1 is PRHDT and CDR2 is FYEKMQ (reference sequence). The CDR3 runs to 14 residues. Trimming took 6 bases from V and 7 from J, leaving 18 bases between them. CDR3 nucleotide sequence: TGTGCCAGCAGACGATGGACAGCCGGGGGTGGCTACACCTTC. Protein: CASRRWTAGGGYTF.

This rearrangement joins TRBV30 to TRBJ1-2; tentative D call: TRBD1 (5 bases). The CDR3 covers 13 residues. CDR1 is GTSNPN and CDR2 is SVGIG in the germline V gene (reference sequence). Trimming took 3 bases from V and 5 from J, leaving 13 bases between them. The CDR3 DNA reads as TGTGCCTGGAGCCGGGGCGGATCATATGGCTACACCTTC. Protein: CAWSRGGSYGYTF.

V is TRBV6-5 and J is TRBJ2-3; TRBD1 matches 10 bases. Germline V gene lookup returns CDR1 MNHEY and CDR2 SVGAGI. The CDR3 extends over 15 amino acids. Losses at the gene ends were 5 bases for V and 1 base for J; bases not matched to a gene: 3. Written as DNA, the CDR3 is TGTGCCAGCAGTCTAGGGACAGGGGGCACAGATACGCAGTATTTT. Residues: CASSLGTGGTDTQYF.

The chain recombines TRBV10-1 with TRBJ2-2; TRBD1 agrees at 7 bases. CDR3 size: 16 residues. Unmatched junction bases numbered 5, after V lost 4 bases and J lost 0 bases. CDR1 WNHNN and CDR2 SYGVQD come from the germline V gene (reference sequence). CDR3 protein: CASSGKGASNTGELFF. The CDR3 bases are TGCGCCAGCAGTGGGAAGGGGGCCTCGAACACCGGGGAGCTGTTTTTT.